Below, 30 T cell receptor beta chains from the same sample are listed, as sequenced in a study of blood T cell repertoires in COVID-19 (dated by TCRdb to the early 2020s). Libraries were built with the immunoSEQ multiplex PCR assay. TCRdb took this table from immuneACCESS and kept in-frame rearrangements with V and J called. Such tables lack part of the clones; where checked against another copy, unresolved V genes explain under half of the gap, and the rest is unexplained. The sample table lists some 270,000 clones, roughly 88% of them with a count of one. 9.5% to 11% of the sample goes to the ten largest clones. The sequenced sample consisted of peripheral blood. The receptors come from a woman in her seventies with acute or convalescent COVID-19.

V is TRBV7-2 and J is TRBJ2-5; 8 nucleotides agree with TRBD1. V trimming: 5 bases; J trimming: 5 bases; junction bases outside the gene matches: 7. The CDR3 covers 14 residues. CDR1 is SGHTA, CDR2 FQGNSA, per germline. The CDR3 sequence is CASSPRTGRETQYF. The CDR3 DNA sequence: TGTGCCAGCAGCCCGCGGACAGGGAGGGAGACCCAGTACTTC.

CDR3: CASSDLPQGGLFF. The CDR3 DNA sequence: TGTGCCAGCAGTGATCTCCCACAGGGGGGACTGTTTTTT. The V gene is TRBV25-1, the J gene TRBJ1-4, with 8 bases identical to TRBD1. CDR3 length: 13 amino acids. V shed 3 bases and J 13 bases; nucleotides not matched to a gene: 7. Germline CDR1 is MGHDK and CDR2 is SYGVNS.

The chain is built from TRBV20-1 and TRBJ1-1; D ambiguous. The germline gives CDR1 DFQATT, CDR2 SNEGSKA (reference sequence). Between the trimmed V and J ends, which lost 2 bases and 3 bases, there was a span of 4 bases. This CDR3 region has 11 residues. CDR3 sequence: CSARPYTEAFF. DNA of the CDR3: TGCAGTGCTAGACCGTACACTGAAGCTTTCTTT.

This clone is a singleton in its sample. V is TRBV6-5 and J is TRBJ1-5; 7 bases map to TRBD1. This CDR3 is 15 amino acids long. V shed 6 bases and J 1 base; nucleotides not matched to a gene: 6. In germline, CDR1 is MNHEY, CDR2 SVGAGI. As DNA, the CDR3 is TGTGCCAGCAGACAGGGGACCGTGAGCAATCAGCCCCAGCATTTT. It codes for CASRQGTVSNQPQHF.

This chain links TRBV6-1 with TRBJ1-5, with a possible D match to TRBD1 (5 bases). This CDR3 comprises 17 residues. Trimming pared 0 bases from V and 0 bases from J, leaving 12 bases between. Per the germline V gene, CDR1 is MNHNS and CDR2 is SASEGT. Written as DNA, the CDR3 is TGTGCCAGCAGTGAAGCGCTGGGGGGGTATAGCAATCAGCCCCAGCATTTT. It codes for CASSEALGGYSNQPQHF.

As to this clone: Other DNA sequences of this sample code for an identical CDR3. The chain employs TRBV9 and TRBJ1-2, with D uncertain. The V and J ends lost 0 bases and 2 bases respectively, with 5 bases between them. Germline values: CDR1 SGDLS, CDR2 YYNGEE. The CDR3 consists of 13 residues. The CDR3 DNA follows: TGTGCCAGCAGCGTAGATCAGAACTATGGCTACACCTTC. Its protein product is CASSVDQNYGYTF.

This clone was found once. The rearrangement uses TRBV3-1 (or the pseudogene TRBV3-2) and TRBJ1-3, with 8 bases lining up with TRBD1. Germline V gives CDR1 LGHDT, CDR2 YNNKEL (reference sequence). This CDR3 has 16 amino acids. Germline trimming cut 7 bases from V and 1 base from J; bases unmatched to any gene: 9. The CDR3, as DNA: TGTGCCAGCACCCGGTTCACAGGGGGTTCTGGAAACACCATATATTTT. It yields the protein CASTRFTGGSGNTIYF.

The chain has TRBV5-1 and TRBJ2-3, with TRBD2 matching 10 bases. The CDR3 is 16 residues long. V was clipped by 6 bases and J by 1 base; unmatched bases: 8. Germline-derived CDR1 and CDR2 are SGHRS and YFSETQ. This CDR3 reads CASNQRTSGGTDTQYF. The CDR3 DNA reads as TGCGCCAGCAACCAACGCACTAGCGGGGGCACAGATACGCAGTATTTT.

The chain is built from TRBV5-1 and TRBJ2-1; TRBD2 might be the D (6 bases). V was cut by 2 bases and J by 0 bases, with 15 bases left in between. This CDR3 spans 17 amino acids. CDR1 and CDR2 from the germline V gene are SGHRS and YFSETQ. The DNA for the CDR3 is TGCGCCAGCAGCTTCCTAACTAGCTCGAGCTCCTACAATGAGCAGTTCTTC. This sequence encodes CASSFLTSSSSYNEQFF. The full variable domain, rest sourced from reference TRBV5-1 and TRBJ2-1, is KAGVTQTPRYLIKTRGQQVTLSCSPISGHRSVSWYQQTPGQGLQFLFEYFSETQRNKGNFPGRFSGRQFSNSRSEMNVSTLELGDSALYLCASSFLTSSSSYNEQFFGPGTRLTVL.

J is TRBJ2-1 and V is TRBV4-1, with 9 bases lining up with TRBD1. V dropped 0 bases and J dropped 4; count of bases not matched to a gene: 7. In germline, CDR1 is MGHRA, CDR2 YSYEKL. The CDR3 has 17 amino acids. CDR3 region: CASSQERGQGLYNEQFF. The CDR3 DNA reads TGCGCCAGCAGCCAAGAGAGGGGACAGGGCCTATACAATGAGCAGTTCTTC.

The gene calls are TRBV18 and TRBJ1-2; no definite D call. The CDR3 sequence is 16 residues long. The V gene's germline CDR1 is KGHSH and CDR2 LQKENI. Between the trimmed V and J ends, which lost 2 bases and 4 bases, there was a span of 17 bases. This CDR3 is CASSPLLGVLGYGYTF. The DNA for the CDR3 is TGTGCCAGCTCACCATTGCTCGGGGTTCTAGGCTATGGCTACACCTTC.

In the case of this clone: This specimen includes other DNA sequences encoding the same CDR3. This chain links TRBV20-1 with TRBJ2-5; D ambiguous. The germline V gene has CDR1 DFQATT and CDR2 SNEGSKA (reference sequence). Trimming removed 3 bases at V and 5 bases at J, with 4 bases between. The CDR3 contains 10 residues. Here the CDR3 DNA reads TGCAGTGCTAGTCTGGAGACCCAGTACTTC. It yields the protein CSASLETQYF.

The gene calls are TRBV5-4 and TRBJ1-1; a possible D gene is TRBD1 (6 bases). With 4 bases removed from V and 3 bases from J, the gap between germline ends came to 16 bases. CDR3 length: 15 residues. CDR1 and CDR2 (germline): SGHNT, YYREEE (reference sequence). The CDR3 nucleotides are TGTGCCAGCAGCAGACGGACAGCCAGATACACTGAAGCTTTCTTT. Residues: CASSRRTARYTEAFF.

The CDR3 here is CASSQVTTPQVNYGYTF. DNA for the CDR3: TGTGCCAGCAGCCAAGTAACGACCCCCCAGGTTAACTATGGCTACACCTTC. V is TRBV3-1 (or the pseudogene TRBV3-2) and J is TRBJ1-2; D is unresolved. Between the trimmed V and J ends, which lost 1 base and 1 base, there was a span of 16 bases. This CDR3 has 17 amino acids. In germline, CDR1 is LGHDT, CDR2 YNNKEL (reference sequence).

The chain has TRBV6-5 and TRBJ2-3; tentatively, D is TRBD2 (6 bases). Trimming left V 7 bases short and J 5 bases short, with 13 bases between. CDR3 length: 13 amino acids. Germline loops: CDR1 MNHEY, CDR2 SVGAGI. CDR3 loop: CASTRGSIDTQYF. Here the CDR3 DNA reads TGTGCCAGCACCCGGGGGTCAATAGATACGCAGTATTTT.

This chain links TRBV12-5 with TRBJ1-1; D unclear. CDR3 size: 13 residues. V was pared by 5 bases and J by 4 bases, with 11 bases between. Germline V gene data show CDR1 as LGHNT and CDR2 as FRNRAP. The CDR3 loop reads CASGPIGRTEAFF. Here the CDR3 DNA reads TGTGCTAGTGGTCCTATTGGGCGCACTGAAGCTTTCTTT.

This CDR3 is CASSIKGAVADTQYF. The CDR3 DNA reads as TGTGCCAGTAGTATAAAGGGGGCGGTTGCAGATACGCAGTATTTT. This sequence joins TRBV19 and TRBJ2-3, with 7 bases matching TRBD1. V dropped 2 bases and J dropped 4; count of bases not matched to a gene: 6. Germline values: CDR1 LNHDA, CDR2 SQIVND (reference sequence). The CDR3 covers 15 residues. The complete variable domain, with remaining parts taken from reference TRBV19 and TRBJ2-3, reads DGGITQSPKYLFRKEGQNVTLSCEQNLNHDAMYWYRQDPGQGLRLIYYSQIVNDFQKGDIAEGYSVSREKKESFPLTVTSAQKNPTAFYLCASSIKGAVADTQYFGPGTRLTVL.

The rearrangement joins TRBV4-1 to TRBJ2-5, with 15 positions matching TRBD2. The CDR3 runs to 17 residues. J was trimmed by 1 base and V by 4 bases; bases with no gene match: 4. The germline V gene encodes CDR1 MGHRA and CDR2 YSYEKL. The CDR3 nucleotides read TGCGCCAGCAGCCCAGGACTAGCGGGGGGGCTCCAAGAGACCCAGTACTTC. It translates to CASSPGLAGGLQETQYF.

This clone was observed once. The chain carries TRBV2 and TRBJ2-3; TRBD2 agrees at 10 bases. There are 14 residues in the CDR3. Germline trimming cut 5 bases from V and 5 bases from J; bases unmatched to any gene: 4. Germline V gives CDR1 SNHLY, CDR2 FYNNEI. The chain's CDR3 is CASSLAGGGDTQYF. CDR3 DNA: TGTGCCAGCAGTTTAGCGGGGGGCGGAGATACGCAGTATTTT. Supplemented by reference TRBV2 and TRBJ2-3, the full variable domain reads EPEVTQTPSHQVTQMGQEVILRCVPISNHLYFYWYRQILGQKVEFLVSFYNNEISEKSEIFDDQFSVERPDGSNFTLKIRSTKLEDSAMYFCASSLAGGGDTQYFGPGTRLTVL.

The V call is TRBV7-9, the J call TRBJ1-4; TRBD1 might be the D (5 bases). In germline, CDR1 is SEHNR, CDR2 FQNEAQ (reference sequence). The ends were cut back, 8 bases at V and 7 bases at J, with 14 bases in the middle. The CDR3 has 13 amino acids. The CDR3 DNA reads TGTGCCAGCGCCCGGGGGAATGGTGAAAAACTGTTTTTT. Residues: CASARGNGEKLFF.

In its sample, this clone was seen a few times. The CDR3 DNA is TGTGCCAGCAGTCGGGACAGGGTTTTCTATGGCTACACCTTC. Translating it yields CASSRDRVFYGYTF. The chain carries TRBV6-5 and TRBJ1-2, with TRBD1 matching over 9 bases. From germline, CDR1 is MNHEY and CDR2 SVGAGI. V lost 5 bases and J lost 4; bases outside the gene matches: 5. The CDR3 spans 14 residues.

The rearrangement links TRBV2 to TRBJ1-4, with D possibly TRBD1 on 6 matching bases. Trimming removed 4 bases at V and 5 bases at J, with 20 bases between. The germline V gene has CDR1 SNHLY and CDR2 FYNNEI. The CDR3 is 17 residues long. CDR3 sequence: CASSVPGFLRGNEKLFF. As DNA, the CDR3 is TGTGCCAGCAGTGTTCCCGGGTTTCTTAGGGGGAATGAAAAACTGTTTTTT.

This chain joins TRBV6-5 and TRBJ2-3; perhaps TRBD2 as D (5 bases). This CDR3 contains 15 residues. The germline V gene encodes CDR1 MNHEY and CDR2 SVGAGI. V was pared by 6 bases and J by 0 bases, with 13 bases between. CDR3 amino acids: CASSRGWQSTDTQYF. The CDR3 coding sequence is TGTGCCAGCAGCCGAGGGTGGCAGAGCACAGATACGCAGTATTTT.

The rearrangement joins TRBV7-8 to TRBJ1-6; the D gene is possibly TRBD1 (5 bases). Trimming shortened V by 2 bases and J by 10 bases, and 12 bases separated the two germline ends. Germline V lookup: CDR1 SGHVS, CDR2 FQNEAQ. This CDR3 has 14 amino acids. This chain's CDR3 is CASSLQGAGSPLHF. For the CDR3, the DNA is TGTGCCAGCAGCTTACAGGGCGCCGGCTCACCCCTCCACTTT.

In regard to this clone: Other DNA sequences in the sample encode the same CDR3. The CDR3 region is CASSLGGGTDTQYF. CDR3 DNA: TGTGCCAGCAGCTTGGGGGGCGGCACAGATACGCAGTATTTT. The chain joins TRBV5-4 to TRBJ2-3; possibly TRBD1 for D (5 bases). The CDR3 sequence is 14 residues long. V lost 0 bases and J lost 1, with 6 bases in between. Per the germline V gene, CDR1 is SGHNT and CDR2 is YYREEE (reference sequence).

This sequence joins TRBV5-1 and TRBJ2-5; a weak D match, TRBD2 (6 bases). This CDR3 region has 15 residues. Germline V gene lookup returns CDR1 SGHRS and CDR2 YFSETQ. Trimming removed 0 bases from V and 3 bases from J, with 12 bases in between. CDR3 DNA: TGCGCCAGCAGCTTGGGAGGCGGGGATGAAGAGACCCAGTACTTC. Protein: CASSLGGGDEETQYF.

This clone was seen a few times. The rearrangement uses TRBV10-3 and TRBJ2-2; D is perhaps TRBD1 (6 bases). V was pared by 9 bases and J by 6 bases, with 11 bases between. The V gene's germline CDR1 is ENHRY and CDR2 SYGVKD. CDR3 length: 12 residues. CDR3 DNA sequence: TGTGCCATAGGGGGTTCAGCCGGGGAGCTGTTTTTT. Encoded protein: CAIGGSAGELFF.

The CDR3 nucleotides are TGCGCCAGCAGCCAAGATAGCGGGGGGGAGGCAGCTAACTATGGCTACACCTTC. Encoded protein: CASSQDSGGEAANYGYTF. The chain recombines TRBV4-1 with TRBJ1-2; maybe TRBD1 (5 bases). The V end was cut by 0 bases, the J end by 0 bases, with 17 bases between. This CDR3 comprises 18 residues. The V gene's germline CDR1 is MGHRA and CDR2 YSYEKL.

This rearrangement joins TRBV9 to TRBJ1-2; unclear D gene. CDR1 is SGDLS and CDR2 is YYNGEE in the germline V gene. V was clipped by 0 bases and J by 1 base, with 4 bases between them. The CDR3 contains 13 residues. CDR3 amino acids: CASSVGLNYGYTF. Here the CDR3 DNA reads TGTGCCAGCAGCGTAGGACTTAACTATGGCTACACCTTC.

This clone appeared a few times. This CDR3 is CSVPDRGGRAEAFF. Written as DNA, the CDR3 is TGCAGCGTGCCGGACAGGGGCGGTAGGGCTGAAGCTTTCTTT. The chain carries TRBV29-1 and TRBJ1-1; 9 bases line up with TRBD1. Unmatched junction bases numbered 11, after V lost 6 bases and J lost 6 bases. This CDR3 has 14 amino acids. Germline assignment: CDR1 SQVTM and CDR2 ANQGSEA.